Listed here are 10 T cell receptor beta chains from one sample, sequenced in a study of spatial heterogeneity in lung cancer. Time point noted: sample taken at primary tumor resection. TCRs were sequenced from unsorted whole RNA of tumor, nontumor lung or PBMC. TCRdb reprocessed the 5' RACE reads with MiXCR, giving one entry per CDR3 protein. The profile shows around 9,700 distinct CDR3 sequences, about 6.3% of them singletons. The sample here was PBMCs, taken at surgery. All receptors come from a male donor with early-stage non-small cell lung cancer.

Many counts were recorded for this clonotype. A read error may account for a junction end that differs from germline. A library made for alpha chains picked up this beta chain off target, so its size means little. The chain joins TRBV6-5 to TRBJ2-1; 8 bases align to TRBD2. The CDR3 is 16 residues long. Germline V gene sequence: CDR1 MNHEY, CDR2 SVGAGI. CDR3 sequence reads: CASSYSTSGGIKKVVF. DNA of the CDR3: TGTGCCAGCAGTTACTCGACCTCGGGGGGGATCAAGAAGGTCGTCTTC.

Ten or more counts support this clonotype. The library was designed around alpha chains, so this beta chain is a stray read whose abundance carries little weight. The chain employs TRBV7-2 and TRBJ2-5; D perhaps matches TRBD2 (5 bases). Germline values: CDR1 SGHTA, CDR2 FQGNSA. The V and J ends lost 2 bases and 2 bases respectively, with 15 bases between them. The CDR3 is made up of 16 amino acids. The CDR3 sequence is CASSLSAAGSQETQYF. Written as DNA, the CDR3 is TGTGCCAGCAGCTTATCGGCCGCGGGTAGTCAAGAGACCCAGTACTTC.

The sample holds a few counts of this clonotype. Because this beta chain is a stray read in a library intended to capture alpha chains, its abundance should not be given much weight. The gene calls are TRBV7-2 and TRBJ2-1; D gene uncertain. With 5 bases removed from V and 9 bases from J, the gap between germline ends came to 14 bases. CDR1 SGHTA and CDR2 FQGNSA come from the germline V gene. This CDR3 is built from 13 residues. CDR3 protein: CASSSFRFGEQFF. CDR3 DNA sequence: TGTGCCAGCAGCAGCTTCAGATTCGGTGAGCAGTTCTTC.

Details on this clonotype: This beta chain is an unintended read in a library built for alpha chains; its size means little. This chain links TRBV20-1 with TRBJ1-6; possible D gene TRBD1, 5 bases. The CDR3 totals 14 residues. CDR1 is DFQATT and CDR2 is SNEGSKA in the germline V gene (reference sequence). Trimming stripped 7 bases from V and 7 bases from J, with 17 bases between. CDR3 sequence: CSVKGQRSNSPLHF. The CDR3 DNA sequence: TGCAGTGTAAAGGGGCAGCGCAGCAATTCACCCCTCCACTTT.

By share, this clonotype counts as medium-sized. The library was prepared for alpha chains; this beta chain is a stray read, so its frequency means little. The chain uses TRBV13 and TRBJ2-6; no clear D gene. V was shortened by 0 bases and J by 0 bases, with 6 bases between the two germline ends. CDR1 and CDR2 from the germline V gene are PRHDT and FYEKMQ (reference sequence). The CDR3 covers 16 residues. This CDR3 is CASSLGLLSGANVLTF. CDR3 DNA sequence: TGTGCCAGCAGCTTAGGCCTACTCTCTGGGGCCAACGTCCTGACTTTC.

Many counts were recorded for this clonotype. Because the library targeted alpha chains, this beta chain is an off-target read whose size means little. V gene TRBV12-3 or TRBV12-4 combines with J gene TRBJ2-7; possibly TRBD1 or TRBD2 for D (6 bases each). V was pared by 6 bases and J by 3 bases, with 18 bases between. CDR3 length: 15 residues. The CDR3 loop is CASRLGGGTHYEQYF. CDR3 nucleotides: TGTGCCAGCAGACTGGGGGGCGGGACGCACTACGAGCAGTACTTC.

To note about this clonotype: This beta chain was picked up by a library intended for alpha chains and is off target, so its count carries little meaning. This chain uses TRBV12-3 or TRBV12-4 with TRBJ2-2; the D gene is possibly TRBD1 (5 bases). The CDR3 contains 15 residues. The V and J ends lost 1 base and 3 bases respectively, with 9 bases between them. Written as DNA, the CDR3 is TGTGCCAGCAGTTTAGATCAAGGGGACACCGGGGAGCTGTTTTTT. Amino acid sequence: CASSLDQGDTGELFF.

By share, this clonotype counts as medium-sized. The library was designed around alpha chains, so this beta chain is a stray read whose abundance carries little weight. The chain employs TRBV7-9 and TRBJ2-5, with a weak D call TRBD1 (5 bases). The CDR3 totals 14 residues. Trimming pared 0 bases from V and 2 bases from J, leaving 7 bases between. CDR1 SEHNR and CDR2 FQNEAQ come from the germline V gene (reference sequence). This CDR3 is CASSLAQGQETQYF. CDR3 coding DNA: TGTGCCAGCAGCTTAGCGCAGGGACAAGAGACCCAGTACTTC.

In the case of this clonotype: This beta chain is a stray sequence in a library constructed for alpha chains; its clone size is not meaningful. The rearrangement joins TRBV6-2 or TRBV6-3 to TRBJ1-6, with D hard to call. Germline CDR1 MNHEY, CDR2 SVGEGT. The ends were cut back, 5 bases at V and 12 bases at J, with 17 bases in the middle. The CDR3 extends over 14 amino acids. The CDR3 is CASSGSGRSQPLHF. DNA of the CDR3: TGTGCCAGCAGTGGGTCGGGCCGCTCTCAACCCCTCCACTTT.

About this clonotype itself: This beta chain slipped into a library made for alpha chains as a stray read, so its size is not meaningful. This chain links TRBV19 with TRBJ2-1; D perhaps matches TRBD2 (6 bases). V gave up 4 bases and J gave up 3 bases, with 10 bases separating them. This CDR3 is built from 14 residues. Looked up from germline, CDR1 is LNHDA and CDR2 is SQIVND (reference sequence). This CDR3 reads CASSKTGGYNEQFF. In DNA, the CDR3 is TGTGCCAGTAGTAAGACCGGGGGCTACAATGAGCAGTTCTTC.